Sequencing of this T cell receptor beta chain was carried out in a study of blood T cell repertoires in COVID-19. Study background: The United States, Italy and Spain provided the acute and convalescent COVID-19 samples.

V dropped 5 bases and J dropped 0 bases, with 8 bases sitting between them. The CDR3 is made up of 14 amino acids. The germline V gene has CDR1 SGHTA and CDR2 FQGNSA. Sequencing used immunoSEQ multiplex PCR; TCRdb keeps in-frame clones, though not all of them. This sample has about 190,000 clones, with less than 85% found just once. J is TRBJ2-1 and V is TRBV7-2; D perhaps matches TRBD2 (5 bases). The sample was peripheral blood. The sequence was collected from a woman in her forties or fifties with acute or convalescent COVID-19. CDR3 in amino acids: CASSKDSSYNEQFF. Written as DNA, the CDR3 is TGTGCCAGCAGCAAGGACTCCTCCTACAATGAGCAGTTCTTC.